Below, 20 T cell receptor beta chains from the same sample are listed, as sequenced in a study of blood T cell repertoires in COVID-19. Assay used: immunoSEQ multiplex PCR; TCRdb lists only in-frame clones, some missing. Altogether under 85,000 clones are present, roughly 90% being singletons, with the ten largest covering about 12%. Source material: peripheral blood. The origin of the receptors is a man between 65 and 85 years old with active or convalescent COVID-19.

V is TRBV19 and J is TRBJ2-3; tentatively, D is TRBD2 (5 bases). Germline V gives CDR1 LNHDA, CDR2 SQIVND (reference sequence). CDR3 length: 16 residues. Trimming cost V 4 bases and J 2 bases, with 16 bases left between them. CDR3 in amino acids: CASSTPRVANTDTQYF. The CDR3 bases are TGTGCCAGTAGTACCCCGAGGGTAGCAAACACAGATACGCAGTATTTT.

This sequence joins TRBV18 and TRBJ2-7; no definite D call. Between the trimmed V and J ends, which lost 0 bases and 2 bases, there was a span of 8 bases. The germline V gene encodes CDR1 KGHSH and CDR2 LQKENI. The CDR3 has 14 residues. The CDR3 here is CASSPPTQAYEQYF. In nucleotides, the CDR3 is TGTGCCAGCTCACCACCCACGCAGGCCTACGAGCAGTACTTC.

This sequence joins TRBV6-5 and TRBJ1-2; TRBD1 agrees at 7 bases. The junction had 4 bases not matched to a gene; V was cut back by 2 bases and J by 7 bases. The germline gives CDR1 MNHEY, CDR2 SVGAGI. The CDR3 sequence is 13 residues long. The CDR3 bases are TGTGCCAGCAGTTACATGACAGGGTCTGGCTACACCTTC. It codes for CASSYMTGSGYTF.

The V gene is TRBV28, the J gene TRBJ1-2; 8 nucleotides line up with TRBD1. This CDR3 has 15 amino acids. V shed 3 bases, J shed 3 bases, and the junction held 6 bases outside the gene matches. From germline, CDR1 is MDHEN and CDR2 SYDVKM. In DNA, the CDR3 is TGTGCCAGCAGTTTCGCGGACAGGGTTGACTATGGCTACACCTTC. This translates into CASSFADRVDYGYTF.

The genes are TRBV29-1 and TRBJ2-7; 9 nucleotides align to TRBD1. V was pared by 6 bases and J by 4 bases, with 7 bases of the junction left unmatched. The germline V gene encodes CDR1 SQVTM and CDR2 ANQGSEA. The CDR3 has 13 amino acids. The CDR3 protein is CSVKGQGFYEQYF. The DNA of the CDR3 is TGCAGCGTAAAGGGACAGGGTTTTTACGAGCAGTACTTC.

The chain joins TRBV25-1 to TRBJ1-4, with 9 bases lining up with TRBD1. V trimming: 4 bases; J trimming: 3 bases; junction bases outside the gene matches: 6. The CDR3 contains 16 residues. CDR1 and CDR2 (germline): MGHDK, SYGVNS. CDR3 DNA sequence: TGTGCCAGCAGTGTACAGGGGGCGAGATCTAATGAAAAACTGTTTTTT. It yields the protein CASSVQGARSNEKLFF.

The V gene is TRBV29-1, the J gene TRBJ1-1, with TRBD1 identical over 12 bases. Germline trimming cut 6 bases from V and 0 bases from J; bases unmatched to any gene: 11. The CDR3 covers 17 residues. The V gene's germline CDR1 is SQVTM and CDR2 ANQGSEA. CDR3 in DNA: TGCAGCGTCCCCCTGCCGGGGACAGGGGGCATGAACACTGAAGCTTTCTTT. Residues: CSVPLPGTGGMNTEAFF.

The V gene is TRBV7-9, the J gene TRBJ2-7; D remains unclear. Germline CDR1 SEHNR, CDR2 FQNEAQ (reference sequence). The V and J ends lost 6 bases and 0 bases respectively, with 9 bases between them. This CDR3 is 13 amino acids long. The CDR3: CASSLPSSYEQYF. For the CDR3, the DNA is TGTGCCAGCAGTCTACCAAGCTCCTACGAGCAGTACTTC.

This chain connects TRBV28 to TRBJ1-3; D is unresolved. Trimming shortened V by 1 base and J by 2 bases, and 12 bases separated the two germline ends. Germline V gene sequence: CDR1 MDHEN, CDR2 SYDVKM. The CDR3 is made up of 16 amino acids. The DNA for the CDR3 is TGTGCCAGCAGTTTATCTTCAGGAGGGACTGGAAACACCATATATTTT. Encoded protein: CASSLSSGGTGNTIYF.

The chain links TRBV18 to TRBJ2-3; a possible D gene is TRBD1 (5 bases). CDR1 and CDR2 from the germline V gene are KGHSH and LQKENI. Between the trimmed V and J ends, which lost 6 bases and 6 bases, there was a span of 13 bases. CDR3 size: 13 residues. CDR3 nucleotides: TGTGCCAGCTCTTGGATGGGGCAGGATACGCAGTATTTT. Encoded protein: CASSWMGQDTQYF.

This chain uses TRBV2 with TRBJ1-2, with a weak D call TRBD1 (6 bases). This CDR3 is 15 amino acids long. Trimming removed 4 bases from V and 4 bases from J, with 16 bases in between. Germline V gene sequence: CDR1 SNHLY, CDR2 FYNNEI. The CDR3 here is CASSGARQASYGYTF. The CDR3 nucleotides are TGTGCCAGCAGTGGGGCTCGACAGGCGTCCTATGGCTACACCTTC. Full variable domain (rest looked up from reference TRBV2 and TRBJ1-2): EPEVTQTPSHQVTQMGQEVILRCVPISNHLYFYWYRQILGQKVEFLVSFYNNEISEKSEIFDDQFSVERPDGSNFTLKIRSTKLEDSAMYFCASSGARQASYGYTFGSGTRLTVV.

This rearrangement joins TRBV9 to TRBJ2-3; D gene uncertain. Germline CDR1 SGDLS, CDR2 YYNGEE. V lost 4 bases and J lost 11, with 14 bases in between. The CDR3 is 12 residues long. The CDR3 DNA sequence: TGTGCCAGCAGCCCCGCTCGAGGAGAGCAGTATTTT. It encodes CASSPARGEQYF.

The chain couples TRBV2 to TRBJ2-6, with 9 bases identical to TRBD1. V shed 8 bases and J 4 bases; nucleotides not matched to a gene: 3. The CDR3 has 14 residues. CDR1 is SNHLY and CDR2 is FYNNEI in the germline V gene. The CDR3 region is CASWTGAGANVLTF. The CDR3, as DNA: TGTGCCAGCTGGACAGGGGCCGGGGCCAACGTCCTGACTTTC.

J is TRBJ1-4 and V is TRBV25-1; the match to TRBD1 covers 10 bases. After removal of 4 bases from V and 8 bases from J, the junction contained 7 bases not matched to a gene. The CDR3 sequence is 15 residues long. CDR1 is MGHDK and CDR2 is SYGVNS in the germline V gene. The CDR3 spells CASSVVGTGEEKLFF. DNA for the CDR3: TGTGCCAGCAGTGTAGTAGGGACAGGGGAAGAAAAACTGTTTTTT.

CDR3 amino acids: CASSPDSRVGTGRNTEAFF. In DNA, the CDR3 is TGTGCCAGCTCACCCGACTCCCGGGTAGGGACAGGCAGGAACACTGAAGCTTTCTTT. The V call is TRBV18, the J call TRBJ1-1; 8 nucleotides match TRBD1. Germline values: CDR1 KGHSH, CDR2 LQKENI. With 3 bases clipped from V and 1 base from J, the junction kept 16 bases outside the gene matches. The CDR3 runs to 19 residues.

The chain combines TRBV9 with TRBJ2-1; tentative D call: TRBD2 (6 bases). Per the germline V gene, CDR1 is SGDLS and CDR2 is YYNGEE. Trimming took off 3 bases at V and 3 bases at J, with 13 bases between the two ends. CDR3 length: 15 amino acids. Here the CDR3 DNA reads TGTGCCAGCAGCGCCCTCGTTAGCGGCTACAATGAGCAGTTCTTC. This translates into CASSALVSGYNEQFF. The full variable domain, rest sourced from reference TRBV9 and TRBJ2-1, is DSGVTQTPKHLITATGQRVTLRCSPRSGDLSVYWYQQSLDQGLQFLIQYYNGEERAKGNILERFSAQQFPDLHSELNLSSLELGDSALYFCASSALVSGYNEQFFGPGTRLTVL.

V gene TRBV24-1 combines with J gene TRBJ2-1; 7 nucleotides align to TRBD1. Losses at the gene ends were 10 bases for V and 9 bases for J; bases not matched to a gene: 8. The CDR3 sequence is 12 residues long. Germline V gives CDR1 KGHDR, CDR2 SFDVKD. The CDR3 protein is CATGNQGVEQFF. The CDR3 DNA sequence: TGTGCCACTGGGAATCAGGGGGTTGAGCAGTTCTTC.

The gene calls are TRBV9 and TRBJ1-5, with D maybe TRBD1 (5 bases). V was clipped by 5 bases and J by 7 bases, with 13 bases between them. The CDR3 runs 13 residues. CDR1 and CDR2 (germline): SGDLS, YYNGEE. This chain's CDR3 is CASSAWGSQPQHF. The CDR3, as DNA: TGTGCCAGCAGTGCCTGGGGCAGCCAGCCCCAGCATTTT.

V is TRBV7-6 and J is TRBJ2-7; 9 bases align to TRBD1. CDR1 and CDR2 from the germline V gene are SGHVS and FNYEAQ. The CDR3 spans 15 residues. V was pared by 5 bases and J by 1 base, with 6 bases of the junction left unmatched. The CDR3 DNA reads TGTGCCAGCAGCAAGGGACAGGGATTTTCCTACGAGCAGTACTTC. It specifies CASSKGQGFSYEQYF.

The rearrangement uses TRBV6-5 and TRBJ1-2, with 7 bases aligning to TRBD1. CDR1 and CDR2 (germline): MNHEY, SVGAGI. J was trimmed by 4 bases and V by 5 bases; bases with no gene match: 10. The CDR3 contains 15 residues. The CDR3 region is CASSPLTGYAYGYTF. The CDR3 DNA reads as TGTGCCAGCAGTCCACTGACAGGGTATGCCTATGGCTACACCTTC.